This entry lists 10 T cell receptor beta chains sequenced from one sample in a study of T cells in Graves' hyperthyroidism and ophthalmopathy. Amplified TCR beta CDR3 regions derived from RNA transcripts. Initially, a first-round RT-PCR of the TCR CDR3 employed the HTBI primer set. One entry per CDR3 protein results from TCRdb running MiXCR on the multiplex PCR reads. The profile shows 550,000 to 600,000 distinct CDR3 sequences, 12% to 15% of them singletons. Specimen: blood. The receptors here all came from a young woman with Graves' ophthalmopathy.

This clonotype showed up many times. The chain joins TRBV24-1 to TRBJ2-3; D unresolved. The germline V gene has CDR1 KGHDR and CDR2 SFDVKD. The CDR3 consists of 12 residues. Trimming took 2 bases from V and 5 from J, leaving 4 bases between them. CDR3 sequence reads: CATSDWGDTQYF. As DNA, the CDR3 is TGTGCCACCAGTGATTGGGGAGATACGCAGTATTTT.

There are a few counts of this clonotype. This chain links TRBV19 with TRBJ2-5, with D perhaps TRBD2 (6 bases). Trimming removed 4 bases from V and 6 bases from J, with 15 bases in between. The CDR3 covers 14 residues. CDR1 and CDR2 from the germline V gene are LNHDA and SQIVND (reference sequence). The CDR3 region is CASSKETAGKTQYF. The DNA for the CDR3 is TGTGCCAGTAGTAAGGAGACGGCGGGGAAGACCCAGTACTTC.

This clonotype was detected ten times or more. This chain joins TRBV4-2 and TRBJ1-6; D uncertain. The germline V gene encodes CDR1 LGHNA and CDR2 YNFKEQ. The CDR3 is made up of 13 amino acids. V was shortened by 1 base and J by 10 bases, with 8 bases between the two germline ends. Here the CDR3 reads CASSQVGGSPLHF. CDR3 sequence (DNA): TGTGCCAGCAGCCAAGTGGGCGGATCACCCCTCCACTTT.

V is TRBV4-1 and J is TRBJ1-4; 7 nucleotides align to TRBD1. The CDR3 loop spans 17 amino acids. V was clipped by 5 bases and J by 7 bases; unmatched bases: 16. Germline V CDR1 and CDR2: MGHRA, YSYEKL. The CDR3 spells CASSSRDRPSRGEKLFF. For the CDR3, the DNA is TGCGCCAGCAGCTCCCGGGACAGACCTTCTAGAGGTGAAAAACTGTTTTTT.

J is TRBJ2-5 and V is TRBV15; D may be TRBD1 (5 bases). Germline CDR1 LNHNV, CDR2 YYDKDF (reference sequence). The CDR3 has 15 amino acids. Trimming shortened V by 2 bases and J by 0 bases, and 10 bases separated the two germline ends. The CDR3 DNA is TGTGCCACCAGCAGACGTAGGGGCAACCAAGAGACCCAGTACTTC. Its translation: CATSRRRGNQETQYF. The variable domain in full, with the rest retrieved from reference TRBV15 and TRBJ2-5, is DAMVIQNPRYQVTQFGKPVTLSCSQTLNHNVMYWYQQKSSQAPKLLFHYYDKDFNNEADTPDNFQSRRPNTSFCFLDIRSPGLGDTAMYLCATSRRRGNQETQYFGPGTRLLVL.

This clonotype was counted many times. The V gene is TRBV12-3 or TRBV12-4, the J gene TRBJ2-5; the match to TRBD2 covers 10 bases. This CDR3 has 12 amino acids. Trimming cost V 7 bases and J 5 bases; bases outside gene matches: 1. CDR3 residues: CASKREGETQYF. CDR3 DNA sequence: TGTGCCAGCAAGCGGGAGGGGGAGACCCAGTACTTC.

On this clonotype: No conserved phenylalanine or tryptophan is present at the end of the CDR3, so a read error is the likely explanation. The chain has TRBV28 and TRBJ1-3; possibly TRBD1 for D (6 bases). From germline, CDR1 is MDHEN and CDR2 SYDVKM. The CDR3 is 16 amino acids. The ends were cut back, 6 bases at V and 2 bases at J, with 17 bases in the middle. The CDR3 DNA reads TGTGCCAGCAGCTCAAACAGGGTATATACTGGAAACACCATATATCTT. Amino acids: CASSSNRVYTGNTIYL.

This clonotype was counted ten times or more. The CDR3 reads CATSDSRTGYQPQHF. As DNA, the CDR3 is TGTGCCACCAGTGATTCCAGGACAGGGTATCAGCCCCAGCATTTT. The chain joins TRBV24-1 to TRBJ1-5, with TRBD1 matching over 8 bases. CDR1 is KGHDR and CDR2 is SFDVKD in the germline V gene. The CDR3 is 15 residues long. The V segment lost 2 bases and the J segment 5 bases; nucleotides outside the gene matches: 4.

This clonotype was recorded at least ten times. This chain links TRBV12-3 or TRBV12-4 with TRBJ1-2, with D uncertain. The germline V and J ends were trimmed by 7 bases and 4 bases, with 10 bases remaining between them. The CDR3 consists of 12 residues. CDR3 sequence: CASMVGSYGYTF. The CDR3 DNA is TGTGCCAGCATGGTAGGGAGCTATGGCTACACCTTC.

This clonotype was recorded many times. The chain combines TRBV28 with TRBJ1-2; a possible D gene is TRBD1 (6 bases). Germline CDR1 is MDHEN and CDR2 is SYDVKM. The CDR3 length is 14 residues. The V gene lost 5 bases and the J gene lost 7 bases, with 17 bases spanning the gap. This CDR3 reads CASSRRGSSGGYTF. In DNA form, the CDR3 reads TGTGCCAGCAGTCGCAGGGGTTCTTCTGGTGGCTACACCTTC.